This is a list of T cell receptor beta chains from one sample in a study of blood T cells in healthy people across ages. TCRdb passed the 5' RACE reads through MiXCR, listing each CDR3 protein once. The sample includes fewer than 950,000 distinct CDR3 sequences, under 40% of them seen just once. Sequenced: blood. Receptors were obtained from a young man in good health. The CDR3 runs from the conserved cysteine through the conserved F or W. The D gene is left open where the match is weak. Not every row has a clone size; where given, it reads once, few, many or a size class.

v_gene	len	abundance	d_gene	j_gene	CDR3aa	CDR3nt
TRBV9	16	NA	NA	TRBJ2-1	CASSAGTGGLYNEQFF	TGTGCCAGCAGCGCGGGGACCGGGGGTCTCTACAATGAGCAGTTCTTC
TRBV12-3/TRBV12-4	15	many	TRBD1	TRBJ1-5	CASSPGQGSRQPQHF	TGTGCCAGCAGTCCGGGACAGGGGTCGCGTCAGCCCCAGCATTTT
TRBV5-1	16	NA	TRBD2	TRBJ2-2	CASSLDNSGVTGELFF	TGCGCCAGCAGCTTGGATAATAGCGGGGTCACCGGGGAGCTGTTTTTT
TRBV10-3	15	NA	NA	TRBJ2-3	CAISDPERSTDTQYF	TGTGCCATCAGTGATCCAGAGAGAAGCACAGATACGCAGTATTTT
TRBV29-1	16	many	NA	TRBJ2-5	CSVEQGPAGFQETQYF	TGCAGCGTTGAACAGGGGCCGGCGGGATTCCAAGAGACCCAGTACTTC
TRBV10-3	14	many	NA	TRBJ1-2	CAISESAQGWGYTF	TGTGCCATCAGTGAGTCAGCACAGGGTTGGGGCTACACCTTC
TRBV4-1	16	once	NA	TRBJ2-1	CASSQERSGGSREQFF	TGCGCCAGCAGCCAAGAAAGGAGCGGAGGTTCCCGTGAGCAGTTCTTC
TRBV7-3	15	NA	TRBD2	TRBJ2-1	CASSQTSGTYNEQFF	TGTGCCAGCAGCCAGACTAGCGGAACCTACAATGAGCAGTTCTTC
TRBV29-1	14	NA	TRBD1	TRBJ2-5	CSVGRGTGGNEQYF	TGCAGCGTTGGTAGAGGGACAGGGGGGAATGAGCAGTACTTC
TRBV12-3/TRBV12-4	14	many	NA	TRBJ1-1	CASSLGWGNTEAFF	TGTGCCAGCAGTTTAGGGTGGGGGAACACTGAAGCTTTCTTT
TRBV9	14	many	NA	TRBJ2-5	CASSVGSYQETQYF	TGTGCCAGCAGCGTAGGTTCGTACCAAGAGACCCAGTACTTC
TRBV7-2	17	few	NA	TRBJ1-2	CASRFSGYRTANYGYTF	TGTGCCAGCAGATTTAGCGGGTACAGGACTGCTAACTATGGCTACACCTTC
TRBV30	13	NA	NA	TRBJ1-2	CAWTPLPSGGYTF	TGTGCCTGGACCCCATTGCCCAGTGGGGGCTACACCTTC
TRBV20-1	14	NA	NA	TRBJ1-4	CSTGVGETNEKLFF	TGCAGTACCGGGGTGGGGGAAACTAATGAAAAACTGTTTTTT
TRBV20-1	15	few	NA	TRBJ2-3	CSAPRAQISTDTQYF	TGCAGTGCCCCTAGGGCGCAGATTAGCACAGATACGCAGTATTTT
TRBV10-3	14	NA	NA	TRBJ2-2	CAISESQRPGELFF	TGTGCCATCAGTGAGTCCCAACGACCCGGGGAGCTGTTTTTT
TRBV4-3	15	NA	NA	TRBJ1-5	CASSLAWGSNQPQHF	TGCGCCAGCAGCCTTGCGTGGGGGAGCAATCAGCCCCAGCATTTT
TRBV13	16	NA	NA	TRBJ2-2	CASSLESGIATGELFF	TGTGCCAGCAGCTTAGAGTCGGGGATTGCAACCGGGGAGCTGTTTTTT
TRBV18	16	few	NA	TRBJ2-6	CASSHGQISGANVLTF	TGTGCCAGCTCGCATGGACAGATATCTGGGGCCAACGTCCTGACTTTC
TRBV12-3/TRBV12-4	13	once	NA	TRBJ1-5	CASSLGSGQPQHF	TGTGCCAGCAGTTTAGGGTCAGGTCAGCCCCAGCATTTT
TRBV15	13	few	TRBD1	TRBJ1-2	CATSPDRGLGYTF	TGTGCCACCAGCCCGGACAGGGGGCTTGGCTACACCTTC
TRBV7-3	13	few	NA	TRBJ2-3	CASSSGTARTQYF	TGTGCCAGCAGCTCCGGGACCGCACGGACGCAGTATTTT
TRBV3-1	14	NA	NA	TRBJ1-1	CATVRGGKNTEAFF	TGTGCCACCGTCCGGGGGGGGAAGAACACTGAAGCTTTCTTT
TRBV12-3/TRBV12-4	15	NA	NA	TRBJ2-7	CASSLEDGAGGEQYF	TGTGCCAGCAGTTTGGAGGATGGAGCAGGAGGCGAGCAGTACTTC
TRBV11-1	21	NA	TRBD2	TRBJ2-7	CASSFWSLVAGGPSSYNEQYF	TGTGCCAGCAGCTTCTGGTCGCTGGTAGCGGGGGGACCGAGCTCCTACAATGAGCAGTACTTC
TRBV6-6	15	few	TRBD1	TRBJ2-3	CASIPGQGITDTQYF	TGTGCCAGCATCCCGGGACAGGGGATTACAGATACGCAGTATTTT
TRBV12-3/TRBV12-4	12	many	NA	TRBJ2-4	CASSLTNHIQYF	TGTGCCAGCAGTTTAACAAATCACATTCAGTACTTC
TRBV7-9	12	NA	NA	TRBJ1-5	CASSQSTGPQHF	TGTGCCAGCAGCCAGAGTACGGGGCCCCAGCATTTT
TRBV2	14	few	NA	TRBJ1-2	CASRVAGRNYGYTF	TGTGCCAGCAGGGTTGCGGGCAGGAACTATGGCTACACCTTC
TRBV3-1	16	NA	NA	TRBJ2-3	CASSHTGVGSTDTQYF	TGTGCCAGCAGCCATACCGGCGTAGGGAGCACAGATACGCAGTATTTT
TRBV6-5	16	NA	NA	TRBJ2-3	CASSPRTGNWPDTQYF	TGTGCCAGCAGCCCCCGCACAGGGAATTGGCCAGATACGCAGTATTTT
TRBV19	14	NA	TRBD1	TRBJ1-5	CASSTPGGTRPQHF	TGTGCCAGTAGTACCCCAGGGGGCACGAGGCCCCAGCATTTT
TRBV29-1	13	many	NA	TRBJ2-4	CSVEGRAKNIQYF	TGCAGCGTTGAGGGGAGGGCCAAAAACATTCAGTACTTC
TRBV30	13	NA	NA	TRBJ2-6	CAWTPGRPNILTF	TGTGCCTGGACCCCGGGACGCCCCAACATCCTGACTTTC
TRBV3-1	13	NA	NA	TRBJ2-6	CASGLRGANVLTF	TGTGCCAGCGGTCTGAGAGGGGCCAACGTCCTGACTTTC
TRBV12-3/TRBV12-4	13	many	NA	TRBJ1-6	CASRGPSNSPLHF	TGTGCCAGCAGGGGACCGAGTAATTCACCCCTCCACTTT
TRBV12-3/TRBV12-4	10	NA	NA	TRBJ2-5	CASSIDEQYF	TGTGCCAGCAGTATTGATGAGCAGTACTTC
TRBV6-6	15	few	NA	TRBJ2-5	CASSYTRPSSETQYF	TGTGCCAGCAGTTATACTCGCCCTAGCTCCGAGACCCAGTACTTC
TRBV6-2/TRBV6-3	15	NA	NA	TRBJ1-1	CASSYWGGVRTEAFF	TGTGCCAGCAGTTACTGGGGGGGAGTGAGGACTGAAGCTTTCTTT
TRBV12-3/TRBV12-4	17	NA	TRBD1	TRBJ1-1	CASSLGGQSRPNTEAFF	TGTGCCAGCAGTTTGGGGGGACAGTCCCGACCGAACACTGAAGCTTTCTTT
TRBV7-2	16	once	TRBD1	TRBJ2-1	CASSLSGTGGTYEQFF	TGTGCCAGCAGCCTATCCGGGACAGGGGGTACCTACGAGCAGTTCTTC
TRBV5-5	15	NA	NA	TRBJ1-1	CASSSVGGGNTEAFF	TGTGCCAGCAGCTCGGTCGGAGGAGGTAACACGGAAGCTTTCTTT
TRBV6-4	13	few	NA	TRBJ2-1	CASSVRPNNEQFF	TGTGCCAGCAGTGTCAGACCGAACAATGAGCAGTTCTTC
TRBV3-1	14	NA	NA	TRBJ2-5	CASSHAREGQTQYF	TGTGCCAGCAGCCACGCTAGAGAGGGACAGACCCAGTACTTC
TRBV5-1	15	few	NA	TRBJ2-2	CASSLESSTTGELFF	TGCGCCAGCAGCTTGGAATCCAGTACAACCGGGGAGCTGTTTTTT
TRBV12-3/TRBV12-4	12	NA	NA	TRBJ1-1	CASLGGSTEAFF	TGTGCCTCCCTCGGGGGTTCCACTGAAGCTTTCTTT
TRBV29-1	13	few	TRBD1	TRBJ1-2	CSVAAGGLYGYTF	TGCAGCGTTGCAGCAGGGGGCCTCTATGGCTACACCTTC
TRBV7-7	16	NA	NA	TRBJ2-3	CASSLGGAFDTDTQYF	TGTGCTAGCAGCTTAGGAGGTGCTTTTGACACAGATACGCAGTATTTT
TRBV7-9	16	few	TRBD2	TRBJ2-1	CASSLRRGGTYNEQFF	TGTGCCAGCAGCTTACGTCGCGGGGGGACCTACAATGAGCAGTTCTTC
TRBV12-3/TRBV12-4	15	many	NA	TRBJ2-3	CASRNGGASTDTQYF	TGTGCCAGCAGGAACGGTGGGGCTAGCACAGATACGCAGTATTTT
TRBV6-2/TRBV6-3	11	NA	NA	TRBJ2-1	CASSYPHKQFF	TGTGCCAGCAGTTACCCTCATAAGCAGTTCTTC
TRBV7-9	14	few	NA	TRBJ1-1	CASSSLRGPTEAFF	TGTGCCAGCAGCTCATTACGGGGGCCCACTGAAGCTTTCTTT
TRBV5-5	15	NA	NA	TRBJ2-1	CASSLPGRNQETQFF	TGTGCCAGCAGCTTGCCAGGGAGGAACCAAGAGACCCAGTTCTTC
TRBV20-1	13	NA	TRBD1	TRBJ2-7	CSAAGTDLYEQYF	TGCAGTGCAGCCGGGACAGATCTATACGAGCAGTACTTC
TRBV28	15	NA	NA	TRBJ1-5	CASKWNSDSNQPQHF	TGTGCCAGCAAATGGAACAGCGATAGCAATCAGCCCCAGCATTTT